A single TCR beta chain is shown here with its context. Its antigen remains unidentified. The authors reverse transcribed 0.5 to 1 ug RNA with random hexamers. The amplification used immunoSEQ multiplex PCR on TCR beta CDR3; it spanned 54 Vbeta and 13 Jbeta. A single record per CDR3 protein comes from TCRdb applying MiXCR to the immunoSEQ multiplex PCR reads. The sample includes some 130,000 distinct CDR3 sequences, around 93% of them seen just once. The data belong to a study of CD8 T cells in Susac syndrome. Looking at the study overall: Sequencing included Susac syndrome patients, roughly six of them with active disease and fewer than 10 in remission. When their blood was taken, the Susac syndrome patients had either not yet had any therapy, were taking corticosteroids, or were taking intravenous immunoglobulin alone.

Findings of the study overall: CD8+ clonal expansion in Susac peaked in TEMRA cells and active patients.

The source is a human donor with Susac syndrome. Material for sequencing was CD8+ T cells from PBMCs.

The CDR3 spells CSAPATSGVNEQFF. The CDR3 region has the DNA TGCAGTGCCCCCGCGACTAGCGGTGTCAATGAGCAGTTCTTC. The gene calls are TRBV20-1 and TRBJ2-1, with 9 nucleotides matching TRBD2. Germline CDR1 is DFQATT and CDR2 is SNEGSKA (reference sequence). Trimming at V came to 6 bases and at J to 6 bases, leaving 9 bases not matched to a gene. This CDR3 is built from 14 residues.